A selection of T cell receptor beta chains follows, all from one sample in a study of human T cells and chemical hapten exposure. TCRdb used MiXCR to reprocess the RACE reads, holding one entry per CDR3 protein. The sample includes more than 300,000 distinct CDR3 sequences, approximately 5.1% seen only once; the top ten take about 2.5%. Sequences were derived from whole blood, sampled in connection with sensitization to the hapten diphenylcyclopropenone (DPC). The receptor source for this set is a woman aged 45-65 years with alopecia areata. Some clones in this sample may be carry-over from other donors' samples. The CDR3 runs from the conserved cysteine through the conserved F or W. D genes are given only for firm matches. Not every row has a clone size; where given, it reads once, few, many or a size class.

CDR3 protein: CASSIPLGQETQYF
CDR3 DNA: TGCGCCAGCAGCATCCCCTTGGGGCAAGAGACCCAGTACTTC
clone size: few
D gene: -
V gene: TRBV5-1
J gene: TRBJ2-5

CDR3 protein: CASSLVGATGANVLTF
CDR3 DNA: TGCGCCAGCAGCTTGGTGGGGGCTACCGGGGCCAACGTCCTGACTTTC
clone size: -
D gene: -
V gene: TRBV5-1
J gene: TRBJ2-6

CDR3 protein: CASSLTSPYEQYF
CDR3 DNA: TGCGCCAGCAGCTTGACTTCCCCCTACGAGCAGTACTTC
clone size: many
D gene: -
V gene: TRBV5-1
J gene: TRBJ2-7

CDR3 protein: CASSLAGLAGGPQADTQYF
CDR3 DNA: TGCGCCAGCAGCTTGGCGGGACTAGCGGGGGGGCCACAAGCAGATACGCAGTATTTT
clone size: many
D gene: TRBD2
V gene: TRBV5-1
J gene: TRBJ2-3

CDR3 protein: CASSQERGGQPQHF
CDR3 DNA: TGCGCCAGCAGCCAAGAGCGGGGAGGTCAGCCCCAGCATTTT
clone size: many
D gene: -
V gene: TRBV4-1
J gene: TRBJ1-5

CDR3 protein: CSAREEREGCTDTQYF
CDR3 DNA: TGCAGTGCTAGAGAGGAGCGGGAGGGTTGCACAGATACGCAGTATTTT
clone size: -
D gene: TRBD2
V gene: TRBV20-1
J gene: TRBJ2-3

CDR3 protein: CASSLGRQGLGNEQFF
CDR3 DNA: TGTGCCAGCAGCTTAGGGCGACAGGGGTTGGGCAATGAGCAGTTCTTC
clone size: -
D gene: TRBD1
V gene: TRBV11-2
J gene: TRBJ2-1

CDR3 protein: CASTAGNTEAFF
CDR3 DNA: TGTGCCAGCACCGCGGGGAACACTGAAGCTTTCTTT
clone size: -
D gene: -
V gene: TRBV6-2/TRBV6-3
J gene: TRBJ1-1

CDR3 protein: CASSYSISGGEKLFF
CDR3 DNA: TGTGCCAGCAGTTACTCGATATCAGGGGGTGAAAAACTGTTTTTT
clone size: few
D gene: TRBD1
V gene: TRBV6-5
J gene: TRBJ1-4

CDR3 protein: CASSPLGLAGGGETQYF
CDR3 DNA: TGTGCCAGCAGTCCCCTGGGCCTAGCGGGAGGAGGGGAGACCCAGTACTTC
clone size: few
D gene: TRBD2
V gene: TRBV12-3/TRBV12-4
J gene: TRBJ2-5

CDR3 protein: CASSQDLRSGANVLTF
CDR3 DNA: TGTGCCAGCAGCCAAGATCTCCGCTCTGGGGCCAACGTCCTGACTTTC
clone size: many
D gene: -
V gene: TRBV4-2
J gene: TRBJ2-6

CDR3 protein: CASSYSTASYEQYF
CDR3 DNA: TGTGCCAGCAGTTACTCGACCGCGTCCTACGAGCAGTACTTC
clone size: many
D gene: -
V gene: TRBV6-5
J gene: TRBJ2-7

CDR3 protein: CASSLGTTRTDTQYF
CDR3 DNA: TGCGCCAGCAGCTTGGGGACCACACGCACAGATACGCAGTATTTT
clone size: many
D gene: -
V gene: TRBV5-1
J gene: TRBJ2-3

CDR3 protein: CASSLSFGTDTQYF
CDR3 DNA: TGTGCCAGCAGCTTGAGTTTCGGCACAGATACGCAGTATTTT
clone size: many
D gene: -
V gene: TRBV5-6
J gene: TRBJ2-3

CDR3 protein: CSVMTEGETQYF
CDR3 DNA: TGCAGCGTGATGACAGAAGGAGAGACCCAGTACTTC
clone size: -
D gene: -
V gene: TRBV29-1
J gene: TRBJ2-5

CDR3 protein: CASSQDGRRGDEKLFF
CDR3 DNA: TGCGCCAGCAGCCAAGATGGGCGCAGGGGCGATGAAAAACTGTTTTTT
clone size: few
D gene: -
V gene: TRBV4-3
J gene: TRBJ1-4

CDR3 protein: CASSAPGQGKAEAFF
CDR3 DNA: TGTGCCAGCAGTGCTCCGGGACAGGGTAAGGCTGAAGCTTTCTTT
clone size: few
D gene: TRBD1
V gene: TRBV6-6
J gene: TRBJ1-1

CDR3 protein: CASSPLGETEAFF
CDR3 DNA: TGTGCCAGCAGCCCCCTGGGGGAGACTGAAGCTTTCTTT
clone size: few
D gene: -
V gene: TRBV9
J gene: TRBJ1-1

CDR3 protein: CASSQDRGNRGEKLFF
CDR3 DNA: TGTGCCAGCAGCCAAGATCGCGGGAATCGAGGTGAAAAACTGTTTTTT
clone size: -
D gene: -
V gene: TRBV4-2
J gene: TRBJ1-4

CDR3 protein: CASSLTGQNMNTEAFF
CDR3 DNA: TGTGCCAGCAGTTTAACGGGACAGAACATGAACACTGAAGCTTTCTTT
clone size: many
D gene: TRBD1
V gene: TRBV12-3/TRBV12-4
J gene: TRBJ1-1

CDR3 protein: CATSQLDISRDTQYF
CDR3 DNA: TGTGCCACCAGTCAACTAGACATCTCCAGGGATACGCAGTATTTT
clone size: many
D gene: -
V gene: TRBV24-1
J gene: TRBJ2-3

CDR3 protein: CASSPQVYTIYF
CDR3 DNA: TGTGCCAGCAGCCCACAGGTTTACACCATATATTTT
clone size: few
D gene: -
V gene: TRBV7-9
J gene: TRBJ1-3

CDR3 protein: CSASLAGGYTGELFF
CDR3 DNA: TGCAGTGCTAGTCTAGCGGGAGGATACACCGGGGAGCTGTTTTTT
clone size: many
D gene: TRBD2
V gene: TRBV20-1
J gene: TRBJ2-2

CDR3 protein: CAISSGTSGTDTQYF
CDR3 DNA: TGTGCCATCAGTTCCGGGACTAGCGGTACAGATACGCAGTATTTT
clone size: many
D gene: TRBD2
V gene: TRBV10-3
J gene: TRBJ2-3

CDR3 protein: CASSTIPANYGYTF
CDR3 DNA: TGTGCCAGCAGTACTATCCCAGCTAACTATGGCTACACCTTC
clone size: few
D gene: -
V gene: TRBV6-1
J gene: TRBJ1-2

CDR3 protein: CSVGQAGYEQYF
CDR3 DNA: TGCAGCGTGGGACAGGCGGGATACGAGCAGTACTTC
clone size: -
D gene: TRBD1
V gene: TRBV20-1
J gene: TRBJ2-7

CDR3 protein: CSASGGYEQYF
CDR3 DNA: TGCAGTGCTTCAGGGGGATACGAGCAGTACTTC
clone size: many
D gene: TRBD1
V gene: TRBV20-1
J gene: TRBJ2-7

CDR3 protein: CASTSSRGFGNTIYF
CDR3 DNA: TGTGCCAGCACCTCCTCACGAGGGTTCGGAAACACCATATATTTT
clone size: few
D gene: -
V gene: TRBV6-6
J gene: TRBJ1-3

CDR3 protein: CASTHDSNQPQHF
CDR3 DNA: TGTGCCAGCACCCATGATAGCAATCAGCCCCAGCATTTT
clone size: few
D gene: -
V gene: TRBV7-9
J gene: TRBJ1-5

CDR3 protein: CASSPSMPGPYEQYF
CDR3 DNA: TGTGCCAGCAGTCCGTCTATGCCCGGGCCCTACGAGCAGTACTTC
clone size: -
D gene: -
V gene: TRBV7-9
J gene: TRBJ2-7

CDR3 protein: CASSLWGREQYF
CDR3 DNA: TGTGCCAGCAGTTTGTGGGGTCGTGAGCAGTACTTC
clone size: many
D gene: -
V gene: TRBV6-5
J gene: TRBJ2-7

CDR3 protein: CASSGTGPYGYTF
CDR3 DNA: TGTGCCAGCAGTGGGACAGGGCCCTATGGCTACACCTTC
clone size: many
D gene: TRBD1
V gene: TRBV6-6
J gene: TRBJ1-2

CDR3 protein: CATGAEQYF
CDR3 DNA: TGTGCCACGGGGGCCGAGCAGTACTTC
clone size: many
D gene: -
V gene: TRBV28
J gene: TRBJ2-7

CDR3 protein: CSVEAGTDTQYF
CDR3 DNA: TGCAGCGTTGAGGCGGGTACAGATACGCAGTATTTT
clone size: many
D gene: -
V gene: TRBV29-1
J gene: TRBJ2-3

CDR3 protein: CASSPSGGPYNEQFF
CDR3 DNA: TGTGCCAGCAGCCCGAGCGGGGGGCCTTACAATGAGCAGTTCTTC
clone size: many
D gene: TRBD2
V gene: TRBV6-5
J gene: TRBJ2-1

CDR3 protein: CAISEYRDTQYF
CDR3 DNA: TGTGCCATCAGTGAGTACCGGGATACGCAGTATTTT
clone size: many
D gene: -
V gene: TRBV10-3
J gene: TRBJ2-3

CDR3 protein: CSASDRGLSTYGYTF
CDR3 DNA: TGCAGTGCTAGTGACAGGGGGCTCTCGACTTATGGCTACACCTTC
clone size: -
D gene: TRBD1
V gene: TRBV20-1
J gene: TRBJ1-2

CDR3 protein: CASSRGTSGVDNQPQHF
CDR3 DNA: TGTGCCAGCAGTCGAGGAACCTCAGGGGTCGACAATCAGCCCCAGCATTTT
clone size: many
D gene: -
V gene: TRBV6-2/TRBV6-3
J gene: TRBJ1-5

CDR3 protein: CTTSHTDTQYF
CDR3 DNA: TGCACTACTTCTCATACAGATACGCAGTATTTT
clone size: many
D gene: -
V gene: TRBV28
J gene: TRBJ2-3

CDR3 protein: CAWAFRGASYTEAFF
CDR3 DNA: TGTGCCTGGGCCTTCCGCGGCGCCTCGTACACTGAAGCTTTCTTT
clone size: few
D gene: -
V gene: TRBV30
J gene: TRBJ1-1

CDR3 protein: CASSLPTGGTDTQYF
CDR3 DNA: TGTGCCAGCAGCTTACCGACAGGGGGCACAGATACGCAGTATTTT
clone size: many
D gene: TRBD1
V gene: TRBV13
J gene: TRBJ2-3

CDR3 protein: CASSPGGFYEQYF
CDR3 DNA: TGTGCCAGCAGCCCTGGGGGTTTTTACGAGCAGTACTTC
clone size: many
D gene: -
V gene: TRBV12-3/TRBV12-4
J gene: TRBJ2-7

CDR3 protein: CASSDLGETGELFF
CDR3 DNA: TGTGCCAGCAGTGACTTGGGTGAAACCGGGGAGCTGTTTTTT
clone size: few
D gene: -
V gene: TRBV6-4
J gene: TRBJ2-2

CDR3 protein: CASSPGMRGGSGANVLTF
CDR3 DNA: TGTGCCAGCAGCCCTGGCATGAGGGGCGGGTCTGGGGCCAACGTCCTGACTTTC
clone size: many
D gene: -
V gene: TRBV7-6
J gene: TRBJ2-6

CDR3 protein: CASSSRLGTEAFF
CDR3 DNA: TGTGCCAGCAGTTCTCGGCTGGGCACTGAAGCTTTCTTT
clone size: many
D gene: -
V gene: TRBV27
J gene: TRBJ1-1

CDR3 protein: CAISITGGARQPQHF
CDR3 DNA: TGTGCCATCAGTATAACAGGGGGCGCAAGACAGCCCCAGCATTTT
clone size: few
D gene: TRBD1
V gene: TRBV10-3
J gene: TRBJ1-5

CDR3 protein: CASSIIQGADTQYF
CDR3 DNA: TGTGCCAGCAGTATTATACAGGGAGCAGATACGCAGTATTTT
clone size: -
D gene: -
V gene: TRBV2
J gene: TRBJ2-3

CDR3 protein: CASSVGSRLAGQETQYF
CDR3 DNA: TGCGCCAGCAGCGTAGGCTCCAGACTAGCGGGGCAAGAGACCCAGTACTTC
clone size: few
D gene: TRBD2
V gene: TRBV5-1
J gene: TRBJ2-5

CDR3 protein: CASSYDRQTLKAFF
CDR3 DNA: TGTGCCAGCAGCTACGACCGACAGACCCTGAAGGCTTTCTTT
clone size: -
D gene: -
V gene: TRBV27
J gene: TRBJ1-1

CDR3 protein: CASSLLPGPTDEQYF
CDR3 DNA: TGCGCCAGCAGCTTGCTTCCCGGGCCGACGGACGAGCAGTACTTC
clone size: many
D gene: -
V gene: TRBV5-1
J gene: TRBJ2-7

CDR3 protein: CASRRLQGQPMNTEAFF
CDR3 DNA: TGTGCCAGCAGACGACTACAGGGGCAACCCATGAACACTGAAGCTTTCTTT
clone size: many
D gene: TRBD1
V gene: TRBV6-7
J gene: TRBJ1-1

CDR3 protein: CASRDAAAFF
CDR3 DNA: TGTGCCAGCAGGGACGCGGCCGCTTTCTTT
clone size: few
D gene: -
V gene: TRBV6-1
J gene: TRBJ1-1

CDR3 protein: CASSSTSGVSYEQYF
CDR3 DNA: TGTGCCAGCAGCTCGACTAGCGGGGTATCCTACGAGCAGTACTTC
clone size: many
D gene: TRBD2
V gene: TRBV3-1
J gene: TRBJ2-7

CDR3 protein: CASSYRHVGNYGYTF
CDR3 DNA: TGTGCCAGCAGTTACCGCCATGTGGGCAACTATGGCTACACCTTC
clone size: many
D gene: -
V gene: TRBV6-5
J gene: TRBJ1-2

CDR3 protein: CASSTPGTALYEQYF
CDR3 DNA: TGTGCCAGCAGCACTCCCGGGACTGCCCTCTACGAGCAGTACTTC
clone size: many
D gene: -
V gene: TRBV13
J gene: TRBJ2-7